The entry below gives a single T cell receptor beta chain sequence along with its context. Its antigen target is currently unknown. No much larger clone exists at a distance of one base, and base qualities are not known. V and J are truncated by 3 bases and 0 bases respectively, leaving an intervening sequence of 14 bases. Sequences SGHTA (CDR1) and FQGNSA (CDR2) are obtained from the germline V gene. From the cysteine through the phenylalanine, the CDR3 covers 17 amino acids. The retained sequence is limited to the CDR3, 51 bases, with the frame set at the first base. TCRbeta CDR3 regions were amplified from genomic DNA by means of the immunoSEQ Assay, a bias-controlled multiplex PCR. On the authors' methods: Nucleated cell counts per sample were estimated from amplification of reference gene primers within the assay. Sequence reads were collapsed and filtered to measure the absolute abundance of every unique TCRbeta CDR3 rearrangement. Productive Simpson clonality was computed per sample as the square root of Simpson's diversity index over productive rearrangements. TCRdb took over this immuneACCESS table, retaining in-frame rearrangements with V and J assigned. Such tables are incomplete; in checked studies, under half of the missing clones stem from an unresolved V gene, and the remainder is unexplained. That table gives V, J and clone size, and the DNA gave D and trimming. This sample holds more than 300,000 clones; approximately 87% were observed only once. Around 2% of the sample goes to the ten largest clones.

This sample was included in a study of blood T cell repertoires in COVID-19 (dated by TCRdb to 2020 to 2022). Broadly, across the study: Recovered participants in ImmuneRACE Cohort 3 were defined by two consecutive negative NP/OP PCR tests, clearance by a healthcare professional, or resolution of symptoms. Collaborator samples came from the United States, Italy and Spain and covered acute and convalescent phases of COVID-19. The prospective study material was composed of cDNA or gDNA derived from T cells, B-cell-depleted T cells, or PBMCs. Subjects who had been exposed to COVID-19, were actively infected with it, or had recovered from it provided the deeply sampled blood TCRbeta repertoires that made up the dataset. A freely available public database, intended as a resource for researchers studying the immune response to SARS-CoV-2, is where the repertoires were released. Samples came from the ongoing ImmuneRACE study (first 160 participants) plus 1,254 subjects from 6 global collaborators. Sample metadata almost always included a de-identified subject ID, COVID-19 status, age in years and sex. Where HLA class I and class II types were available, the types were taken from metadata supplied by the sample provider, not from assay-based typing. Overall study results and their limits: The quantity of clinical and demographic metadata differed by source and by participant and was supplied without curation.

In the prospective study, participants were roughly 18 to 89 years old, resided in about two dozen geographic areas of the United States, and were enrolled through a virtual design. Cohort assignment in the prospective study relied on participant-reported clinical history from a screening survey and a study questionnaire. Mobile phlebotomists in the prospective study collected whole blood, serum and a nasopharyngeal or oropharyngeal swab from every participant. Additional blood draws and questionnaires over an approximately 2-month period could optionally be provided by prospective study participants. Before DNA extraction, prospective study blood samples were shipped either frozen or at room temperature.

The receptor chain draws on TRBV7-2 and TRBJ2-2; TRBD1 might be the D gene, on 6 matching bases. The sequencing sample was made of PBMCs or T cells enriched from blood (not recorded which). The receptor comes from a man aged 35 to 55 in a cohort exposed to, infected with or recovered from COVID-19 (not recorded which). The CDR3 reads CASSLVKGQANTGELFF. The nucleotide sequence reads TGTGCCAGCAGCTTGGTCAAGGGACAAGCGAACACCGGGGAGCTGTTTTTT.